This TCR beta chain was sequenced in a study of beta chain features in type 1 diabetes. Broader study findings: Fewer insertions but more deletions were seen at VDJ junctions in type 1 diabetes patients.

The germline V and J ends were trimmed by 7 bases and 3 bases, with 16 bases remaining between them. Germline V CDR1 and CDR2: SQVTM, ANQGSEA. The CDR3 totals 14 residues. The table lists this clone with a few counts. As yet, its antigen is unknown. Expressed TCRB transcripts were sequenced, since all the RNA that had been isolated was reverse transcribed. Method: immunoSEQ multiplex PCR; TCRdb's copy keeps in-frame clones and lacks some. The table shows about 290,000 clones, with under 8.5% occurring only once. The gene calls are TRBV29-1 and TRBJ2-1, with D perhaps matching TRBD1 (5 bases). Sequenced input: central memory CD4+ T cells from blood. The TCR was taken from a woman aged 18 to 35 in good health. The CDR3 DNA sequence: TGCAGCGGGACAACCCGAGTTTACTACAATGAGCAGTTCTTC. Translating gives CSGTTRVYYNEQFF.